Included here is one T cell receptor beta chain sequence, with context. The source of the sample is a study of cytomegalovirus exposure and HLA in healthy donors. The trim removed 0 bases at V and 1 base at J, leaving 6 bases unmatched. Germline CDR1 SGHRS, CDR2 YFSETQ. The CDR3 sequence is 17 residues long. Primers: 60 Vbeta forward and 13 Jbeta reverse. TCRdb's copy holds only in-frame clones and misses some; the assay was immunoSEQ multiplex PCR. This sample has approximately 290,000 clones, with 80% found just once. The sequenced sample was PBMCs. This clonotype was sampled from a girl aged 2-9 years in good health and CMV-seronegative. J is TRBJ2-1 and V is TRBV5-1, with 8 positions matching TRBD1. CDR3: CASSLVTGGASYNEQFF. In nucleotides, the CDR3 is TGCGCCAGCAGCTTGGTTACAGGGGGAGCTTCCTACAATGAGCAGTTCTTC.